This T cell receptor (beta chain) derives from a study of T-cell reconstitution after alpha-beta-depleted transplantation in children. This CDR3 is built from 19 residues. Overall study results and limits: Roughly two months post-transplant, alpha-beta T cells reportedly originated from several hundred graft clones that had expanded. Surviving recipient T cells and thymic progenitors underlay high day-60 TCRbeta diversity in some patients. T-cell counts and diversity were attributed mostly to newly produced T cells one year after transplant.

Notes on this clonotype: The target antigen is unknown. A read error may account for a junction end that differs from germline.

The TCRbeta library was prepared with unique molecular identifiers. One entry per CDR3 protein results from TCRdb running MiXCR on the PCR reads. The sample has a few hundred thousand distinct CDR3 sequences, more than 20% seen once. The material was PBMCs, mostly from graft donor cells, obtained 360 days after TCRalphabeta/CD19-depleted stem cell transplant. The chain links TRBV12-3 or TRBV12-4 to TRBJ2-3, with 11 bases aligning to TRBD1. The receptor was isolated from a female patient aged 2 to 10 who had a stem cell transplant for congenital amegakaryocytic thrombocytopenia, so the T cells may come from the graft donor. The CDR3 protein is CAISLDRGRGSGSTDTQYF. CDR3 DNA sequence: TGTGCCATCAGTTTGGACAGGGGGCGCGGTAGCGGGAGCACAGATACGCAGTATTTT.